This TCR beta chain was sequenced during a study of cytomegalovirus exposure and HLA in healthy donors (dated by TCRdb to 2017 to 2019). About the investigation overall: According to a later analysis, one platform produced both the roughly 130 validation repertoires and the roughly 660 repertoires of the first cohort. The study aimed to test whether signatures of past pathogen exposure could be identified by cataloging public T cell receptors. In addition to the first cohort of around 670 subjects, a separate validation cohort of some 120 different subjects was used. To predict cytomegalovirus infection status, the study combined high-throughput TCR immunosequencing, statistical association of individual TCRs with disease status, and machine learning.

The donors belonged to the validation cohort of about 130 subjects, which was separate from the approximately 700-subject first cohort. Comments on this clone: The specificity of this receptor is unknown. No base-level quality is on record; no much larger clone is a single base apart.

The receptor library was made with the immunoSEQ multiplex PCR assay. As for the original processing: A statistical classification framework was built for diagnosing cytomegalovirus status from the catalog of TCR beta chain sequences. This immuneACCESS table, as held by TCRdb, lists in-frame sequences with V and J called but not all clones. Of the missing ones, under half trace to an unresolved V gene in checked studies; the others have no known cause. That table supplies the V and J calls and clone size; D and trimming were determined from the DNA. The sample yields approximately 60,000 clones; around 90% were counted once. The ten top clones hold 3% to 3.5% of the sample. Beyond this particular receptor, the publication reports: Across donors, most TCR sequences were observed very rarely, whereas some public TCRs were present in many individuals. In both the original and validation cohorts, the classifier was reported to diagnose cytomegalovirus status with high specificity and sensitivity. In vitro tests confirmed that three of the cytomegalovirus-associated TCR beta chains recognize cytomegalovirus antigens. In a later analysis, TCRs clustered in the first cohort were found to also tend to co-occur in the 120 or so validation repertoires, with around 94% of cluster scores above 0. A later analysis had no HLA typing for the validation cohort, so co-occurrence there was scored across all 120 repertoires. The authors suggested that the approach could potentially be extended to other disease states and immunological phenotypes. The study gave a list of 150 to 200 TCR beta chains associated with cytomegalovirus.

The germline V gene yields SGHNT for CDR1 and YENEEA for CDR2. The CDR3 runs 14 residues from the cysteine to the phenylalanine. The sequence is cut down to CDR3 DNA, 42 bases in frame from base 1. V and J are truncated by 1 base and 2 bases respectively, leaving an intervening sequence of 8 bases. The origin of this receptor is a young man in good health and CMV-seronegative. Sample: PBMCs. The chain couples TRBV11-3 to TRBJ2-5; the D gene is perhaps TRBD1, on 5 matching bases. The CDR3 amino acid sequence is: CASSLGHRQETQYF. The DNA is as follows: TGTGCCAGCAGCTTAGGGCACAGGCAAGAGACCCAGTACTTC. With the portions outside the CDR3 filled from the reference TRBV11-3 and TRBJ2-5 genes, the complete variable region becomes EAGVVQSPRYKIIEKKQPVAFWCNPISGHNTLYWYLQNLGQGPELLIRYENEEAVDDSQLPKDRFSAERLKGVDSTLKIQPAELGDSAVYLCASSLGHRQETQYFGPGTRLLVL.